Listed below are T cell receptor beta chains from one sample, sequenced in a study of OX40 agonist ivuxolimab in advanced cancers. Generated by immunoSEQ multiplex PCR, the TCRdb table keeps only in-frame clones and is missing some. The table shows about 43,000 clones, with less than 85% occurring only once. Sequences were derived from CD4+ or CD8+ T cells sorted from blood, sampled in a trial of the OX40 agonist ivuxolimab. These receptors all stem from an adult with an advanced solid tumor such as melanoma, head and neck, liver or kidney cancer. Both conserved end residues are part of each CDR3. Fields, in order: CDR3 length, D gene, J gene, V gene, clone size, CDR3 DNA, CDR3 protein. The D gene is left open where the match is weak. Only part of the rows carry a size: once, few, many, or a class if the clone is expanded.

len: 14; d_gene: NA; j_gene: TRBJ1-1; v_gene: TRBV18; abundance: NA; CDR3nt: TGTGCCAGCTCACCAGCGGGGGTCAGTCCTGAAGCTTTCTTT; CDR3aa: CASSPAGVSPEAFF
len: 21; d_gene: TRBD2; j_gene: TRBJ2-1; v_gene: TRBV5-1; abundance: NA; CDR3nt: TGCGCCAGCAAAATTCAGGGTTCATGGGGACTAGCGGGAGAGTCCTACAATGAGCAGTTCTTC; CDR3aa: CASKIQGSWGLAGESYNEQFF
len: 15; d_gene: NA; j_gene: TRBJ2-5; v_gene: TRBV5-1; abundance: NA; CDR3nt: TGCGCCAGCAGCACCCGACTAACCGGCCAAGAGACCCAGTACTTC; CDR3aa: CASSTRLTGQETQYF
len: 12; d_gene: NA; j_gene: TRBJ2-7; v_gene: TRBV7-2; abundance: once; CDR3nt: TGTGCCAGCAGCTTACATCGGTCCGAGCAGTACTTC; CDR3aa: CASSLHRSEQYF
len: 14; d_gene: NA; j_gene: TRBJ2-7; v_gene: TRBV5-1; abundance: NA; CDR3nt: TGCGCCAGCAGCTTGGGCGGACGGACCTACGAGCAGTACTTC; CDR3aa: CASSLGGRTYEQYF
len: 16; d_gene: NA; j_gene: TRBJ1-3; v_gene: TRBV5-1; abundance: NA; CDR3nt: TGCGCCAGCAGCTTGGCGCAGGGAGGGTCCGGAAACACCATATATTTT; CDR3aa: CASSLAQGGSGNTIYF
len: 14; d_gene: NA; j_gene: TRBJ2-5; v_gene: TRBV7-2; abundance: NA; CDR3nt: TGTGCCAGCAGCAGGGACACATCCCAAGAGACCCAGTACTTC; CDR3aa: CASSRDTSQETQYF
len: 13; d_gene: NA; j_gene: TRBJ1-2; v_gene: TRBV19; abundance: NA; CDR3nt: TGTGCCAGTAGACTAACGGACAGCTATGGCTACACCTTC; CDR3aa: CASRLTDSYGYTF
len: 16; d_gene: NA; j_gene: TRBJ2-1; v_gene: TRBV12-5; abundance: few; CDR3nt: TGTGCTAGTGGTTTTAAGGCGGGCCCCCGGGGAGATGAGCAGTTCTTC; CDR3aa: CASGFKAGPRGDEQFF
len: 16; d_gene: NA; j_gene: TRBJ2-1; v_gene: TRBV5-1; abundance: once; CDR3nt: TGCGCCAGCAGCTTGGTTGAAGCGGAACCTTACAATGAGCAGTTCTTC; CDR3aa: CASSLVEAEPYNEQFF
len: 15; d_gene: NA; j_gene: TRBJ2-3; v_gene: TRBV6-4; abundance: NA; CDR3nt: TGTGCCAGCAGTGAGACTTATTCCGTTGCAGATACGCAGTATTTT; CDR3aa: CASSETYSVADTQYF
len: 13; d_gene: NA; j_gene: TRBJ1-5; v_gene: TRBV5-1; abundance: NA; CDR3nt: TGCGCCAGCAGCTTGGAGGGTAGGCAGCCCCAGCATTTT; CDR3aa: CASSLEGRQPQHF
len: 15; d_gene: TRBD1; j_gene: TRBJ1-3; v_gene: TRBV7-2; abundance: NA; CDR3nt: TGTGCCAGCAGCCTAGGACAGGGCCATGGAAACACCATATATTTT; CDR3aa: CASSLGQGHGNTIYF
len: 14; d_gene: NA; j_gene: TRBJ1-2; v_gene: TRBV5-4; abundance: medium-sized; CDR3nt: TGTGCCAGCTACCCCATAGGGGCAAACTATGGCTACACCTTC; CDR3aa: CASYPIGANYGYTF
len: 12; d_gene: NA; j_gene: TRBJ1-5; v_gene: TRBV30; abundance: few; CDR3nt: TGTGCCTGGAGGGCTGGCAATCAGCCCCAGCATTTT; CDR3aa: CAWRAGNQPQHF
len: 13; d_gene: TRBD1; j_gene: TRBJ2-4; v_gene: TRBV29-1; abundance: NA; CDR3nt: TGCAGCGGCAGGGGGTCCCCCCAAAACATTCAGTACTTC; CDR3aa: CSGRGSPQNIQYF
len: 12; d_gene: NA; j_gene: TRBJ2-7; v_gene: TRBV5-8; abundance: NA; CDR3nt: TGTGCCAGCAGCTTCCAGGGTTATGAGCAGTACTTC; CDR3aa: CASSFQGYEQYF
len: 16; d_gene: NA; j_gene: TRBJ1-1; v_gene: TRBV19; abundance: medium-sized; CDR3nt: TGTGCCAGTAGTTCTCCCCGGACACTTTTGAACACTGAAGCTTTCTTT; CDR3aa: CASSSPRTLLNTEAFF
len: 14; d_gene: NA; j_gene: TRBJ1-2; v_gene: TRBV7-2; abundance: NA; CDR3nt: TGTGCCAGCAGCCCGCGGGAGGGTATCGGTGGCTACACCTTC; CDR3aa: CASSPREGIGGYTF
len: 14; d_gene: NA; j_gene: TRBJ2-1; v_gene: TRBV6-6; abundance: NA; CDR3nt: TGTGCCAGCAGACGGGACTTTTCCTACAATGAGCAGTTCTTC; CDR3aa: CASRRDFSYNEQFF
len: 14; d_gene: TRBD1; j_gene: TRBJ2-7; v_gene: TRBV7-2; abundance: NA; CDR3nt: TGTGCCAGCAGCCTTAGGGGACAGGCTTACGAGCAGTACTTC; CDR3aa: CASSLRGQAYEQYF
len: 12; d_gene: NA; j_gene: TRBJ2-1; v_gene: TRBV5-1; abundance: once; CDR3nt: TGCGCCAGCAGCTTCAACTACAATGAGCAGTTCTTC; CDR3aa: CASSFNYNEQFF
len: 14; d_gene: NA; j_gene: TRBJ2-1; v_gene: TRBV10-1; abundance: NA; CDR3nt: TGCGCCAGCAGTGAGTCAACACGGCCCAATGAGCAGTTCTTC; CDR3aa: CASSESTRPNEQFF
len: 17; d_gene: TRBD1; j_gene: TRBJ1-3; v_gene: TRBV18; abundance: NA; CDR3nt: TGTGCCAGCTCGACCTCGGGACAGGGGGCTGCTGGAAACACCATATATTTT; CDR3aa: CASSTSGQGAAGNTIYF
len: 13; d_gene: NA; j_gene: TRBJ2-1; v_gene: TRBV19; abundance: NA; CDR3nt: TGTGCCAGTAGTATCTCTAGGAGCAATGAGCAGTTCTTC; CDR3aa: CASSISRSNEQFF
len: 15; d_gene: TRBD2; j_gene: TRBJ2-7; v_gene: TRBV7-2; abundance: NA; CDR3nt: TGTGCCAGCAGCAGTGGACTAGCGGGGTCCTACGAGCAGTACTTC; CDR3aa: CASSSGLAGSYEQYF
len: 15; d_gene: NA; j_gene: TRBJ2-7; v_gene: TRBV6-5; abundance: few; CDR3nt: TGTGCCAGCAGTTCCCCCGGGGTAGGGACCTACGAGCAGTACTTC; CDR3aa: CASSSPGVGTYEQYF
len: 17; d_gene: TRBD1; j_gene: TRBJ1-3; v_gene: TRBV7-2; abundance: NA; CDR3nt: TGTGCCAGCAGCTTCGGACAGGCAAACCCCTCTGGAAACACCATATATTTT; CDR3aa: CASSFGQANPSGNTIYF
len: 13; d_gene: NA; j_gene: TRBJ1-6; v_gene: TRBV5-8; abundance: few; CDR3nt: TGTGCCAGCAGCTTGATAGATAATTCACCCCTCCACTTT; CDR3aa: CASSLIDNSPLHF
len: 15; d_gene: TRBD1; j_gene: TRBJ2-1; v_gene: TRBV19; abundance: NA; CDR3nt: TGTGCCAGTAGTATAGGGGGACAGAACCGCAATGAGCAGTTCTTC; CDR3aa: CASSIGGQNRNEQFF
len: 14; d_gene: NA; j_gene: TRBJ2-3; v_gene: TRBV15; abundance: NA; CDR3nt: TGTGCCACCAGCAGAGGAGGTAGCACAGATACGCAGTATTTT; CDR3aa: CATSRGGSTDTQYF
len: 14; d_gene: NA; j_gene: TRBJ1-2; v_gene: TRBV4-1; abundance: once; CDR3nt: TGCGCCAGCAGCCAAGTGGGGGGGGCCTATGGCTACACCTTC; CDR3aa: CASSQVGGAYGYTF
len: 16; d_gene: TRBD2; j_gene: TRBJ2-1; v_gene: TRBV7-9; abundance: once; CDR3nt: TGTGCCAGCAGCAAGCAAAGCGGGGGCCCCTACAATGAGCAGTTCTTC; CDR3aa: CASSKQSGGPYNEQFF
len: 15; d_gene: TRBD1; j_gene: TRBJ1-6; v_gene: TRBV27; abundance: NA; CDR3nt: TGTGCCAGCAGTTCCCAGCCAGGGGGTAATTCACCCCTCCACTTT; CDR3aa: CASSSQPGGNSPLHF
len: 15; d_gene: NA; j_gene: TRBJ2-5; v_gene: TRBV29-1; abundance: NA; CDR3nt: TGCAGCGTCGCCCGGGACACCCGAGGTTCAGAGACCCAGTACTTC; CDR3aa: CSVARDTRGSETQYF
len: 14; d_gene: NA; j_gene: TRBJ1-6; v_gene: TRBV6-6; abundance: once; CDR3nt: TGTGCCAGCAGGCCCGGGGAAGGGCGATCACCCCTCCACTTT; CDR3aa: CASRPGEGRSPLHF
len: 13; d_gene: NA; j_gene: TRBJ1-1; v_gene: TRBV9; abundance: NA; CDR3nt: TGTGCCAGCAGCGTGGGGACTAACACTGAAGCTTTCTTT; CDR3aa: CASSVGTNTEAFF
len: 14; d_gene: NA; j_gene: TRBJ1-3; v_gene: TRBV5-5; abundance: NA; CDR3nt: TGTGCCAGCAGCTTGGGGGGAACTGGAAACACCATATATTTT; CDR3aa: CASSLGGTGNTIYF